This TCR beta chain was recorded in a study of CD8 T cells in ankylosing spondylitis. TCRdb itself ran the 5' RACE reads through MiXCR, one entry per CDR3 protein. In the table there are around 300,000 distinct CDR3 sequences, roughly 20% of which are singletons. This clonotype occurred many times. What it binds is unknown. CDR1 is SQVTM, CDR2 ANQGSEA, per germline. V lost 2 bases and J 4 bases, leaving 4 bases between the germline ends. This CDR3 has 11 amino acids. Study results and limitations: A motif of 7 to 9 highly homologous TCR beta variants was seen as apparently characteristic of ankylosing spondylitis blood.

V usage is TRBV29-1 and J usage is TRBJ2-3; the D is unclear. The TCR comes from a female donor with ankylosing spondylitis or in good health (not recorded which). Sequences were obtained from blood, either unsorted or a sorted T cell fraction (not recorded which). The CDR3 DNA is TGCAGCGTTGAATATTCAGATACGCAGTATTTT. It is translated as CSVEYSDTQYF.